This T cell receptor beta chain was sequenced for a study of pediatric ulcerative colitis. Whole-study results and caveats: All ulcerative colitis patients, but no controls, carried a couple of rectal clonotypes.

CDR1 is SNHLY and CDR2 is FYNNEI in the germline V gene. Trimming removed 5 bases from V and 0 bases from J; junction bases left unmatched: 5. The CDR3 has 17 residues. On this clone itself: Its specificity is not known.

At colonoscopy, a blood sample was also collected. Clones were read by immunoSEQ multiplex PCR, and TCRdb kept only the in-frame ones, dropping some. The table records tens of thousands of clones, 77% of them present only once. The chain carries TRBV2 and TRBJ2-7; TRBD2 matches 15 bases. Sequencing was performed on blood. The TCR originated in a boy younger than 18 with moderate ulcerative colitis. CDR3 nucleotides: TGTGCCAGCAGTACAGGACTAGCGGGAGGGTTCTCCTACGAGCAGTACTTC. It yields the protein CASSTGLAGGFSYEQYF. Using reference TRBV2 and TRBJ2-7 for the parts outside the CDR3, the full variable domain is EPEVTQTPSHQVTQMGQEVILRCVPISNHLYFYWYRQILGQKVEFLVSFYNNEISEKSEIFDDQFSVERPDGSNFTLKIRSTKLEDSAMYFCASSTGLAGGFSYEQYFGPGTRLTVT.